The 28 T cell receptor beta chains listed next were all sequenced from one sample in a study of cytomegalovirus exposure and HLA in healthy donors. 60 Vbeta and 13 Jbeta primers were used in PCR. Assay: immunoSEQ multiplex PCR; the TCRdb copy retains only in-frame clones and omits some. The data hold approximately 85,000 clones, with more than 55% observed a single time. The sequenced sample consisted of PBMCs. The receptors were sampled from a woman in her twenties or thirties in good health and CMV-seropositive.

The chain joins TRBV5-4 to TRBJ2-3; D uncertain. CDR1 SGHNT and CDR2 YYREEE come from the germline V gene (reference sequence). The CDR3 sequence is 14 residues long. V gave up 4 bases and J gave up 5 bases, with 14 bases separating them. CDR3 coding DNA: TGTGCCAGCAGCCCCGTAATTGAGGAAGATACGCAGTATTTT. Translating it yields CASSPVIEEDTQYF.

The chain carries TRBV6-5 and TRBJ1-1; D is unresolved. The ends were cut back, 2 bases at V and 2 bases at J, with 12 bases in the middle. Per the germline V gene, CDR1 is MNHEY and CDR2 is SVGAGI. The length of the CDR3 is 15 residues. CDR3 region: CASSYLPPPNTEAFF. CDR3 bases: TGTGCCAGCAGTTACCTACCACCCCCTAACACTGAAGCTTTCTTT.

The gene calls are TRBV6-4 and TRBJ2-2; no firm D call. Germline V gene sequence: CDR1 MRHNA, CDR2 SNTAGT. The CDR3 runs 14 residues. The V and J ends lost 6 bases and 2 bases respectively, with 10 bases between them. The CDR3 DNA reads as TGTGCCAGCAGAACAGTTTCCAACACCGGGGAGCTGTTTTTT. Protein sequence: CASRTVSNTGELFF.

CDR3 amino acids: CASSDSQGADTQYF. In nucleotides, the CDR3 is TGTGCCAGCAGTGACTCACAGGGGGCAGATACGCAGTATTTT. The chain carries TRBV6-4 and TRBJ2-3; 8 bases are a match to TRBD1. V was clipped by 0 bases and J by 4 bases; unmatched bases: 0. The CDR3 is 14 residues long. The germline V gene encodes CDR1 MRHNA and CDR2 SNTAGT.

CDR3 region: CASSLDPTGSYGYTF. CDR3 coding DNA: TGTGCCAGCAGCTTAGACCCCACAGGGTCCTATGGCTACACCTTC. The genes are TRBV7-9 and TRBJ1-2; D might be TRBD1 (6 bases). V shed 1 base and J shed 4 bases, with 13 bases lying between them. This CDR3 is built from 15 residues. Germline V lookup: CDR1 SEHNR, CDR2 FQNEAQ (reference sequence).

CDR3: CASSPGGTEAFF. DNA of the CDR3: TGTGCCAGCAGTCCCGGGGGCACTGAAGCTTTCTTT. The chain is built from TRBV27 and TRBJ1-1; weak D call: TRBD1 (5 bases). V shed 5 bases and J shed 4 bases, with 8 bases lying between them. Germline values: CDR1 MNHEY, CDR2 SMNVEV (reference sequence). The CDR3 sequence is 12 residues long.

The chain employs TRBV4-1 and TRBJ1-1; 7 bases fit TRBD1. This CDR3 has 14 amino acids. CDR1 and CDR2 (germline): MGHRA, YSYEKL. Trimming removed 2 bases from V and 6 bases from J; junction bases left unmatched: 6. The DNA for the CDR3 is TGCGCCAGCAGCCAACTGAGACAGGGCCCTGAAGCTTTCTTT. Translating it yields CASSQLRQGPEAFF.

The chain joins TRBV2 to TRBJ1-5; TRBD1 agrees at 9 bases. This CDR3 is 15 amino acids long. Losses at the gene ends were 6 bases for V and 0 bases for J; bases not matched to a gene: 3. CDR1 is SNHLY and CDR2 is FYNNEI in the germline V gene. CDR3 residues: CASRGTGFSNQPQHF. In nucleotides, the CDR3 is TGTGCCAGCAGGGGGACAGGGTTTAGCAATCAGCCCCAGCATTTT.

This clone appeared a few times. The chain carries TRBV28 and TRBJ1-1; D uncertain. The CDR3 runs to 15 residues. V was pared by 2 bases and J by 4 bases, with 14 bases between. CDR1 is MDHEN, CDR2 SYDVKM, per germline. This CDR3 reads CASSLKSHWSTEAFF. For the CDR3, the DNA is TGTGCCAGCAGTTTAAAGTCCCATTGGAGCACTGAAGCTTTCTTT.

This rearrangement joins TRBV11-2 to TRBJ1-3; D gene uncertain. The V and J ends lost 1 base and 4 bases respectively, with 5 bases between them. Germline V gives CDR1 SGHAT, CDR2 FQNNGV. The length of the CDR3 is 13 residues. The CDR3 protein is CASSLVPGNTIYF. In DNA, the CDR3 is TGTGCCAGCAGCTTAGTCCCAGGAAACACCATATATTTT. Full variable domain (missing parts from reference TRBV11-2 and TRBJ1-3): EAGVAQSPRYKIIEKRQSVAFWCNPISGHATLYWYQQILGQGPKLLIQFQNNGVVDDSQLPKDRFSAERLKGVDSTLKIQPAKLEDSAVYLCASSLVPGNTIYFGEGSWLTVV.

The chain has TRBV7-3 and TRBJ1-6; 9 nucleotides line up with TRBD1. The germline V gene encodes CDR1 SGHTA and CDR2 FQGTGA. The CDR3 has 18 amino acids. The trim removed 3 bases at V and 7 bases at J, leaving 13 bases unmatched. CDR3 residues: CASSFPPGQGERNSPLHF. CDR3 in DNA: TGTGCCAGCAGCTTTCCTCCGGGACAGGGTGAAAGGAATTCACCCCTCCACTTT.

V and J are TRBV7-9 and TRBJ2-5; 7 bases are a match to TRBD2. Germline V gene data show CDR1 as SEHNR and CDR2 as FQNEAQ (reference sequence). Losses at the gene ends were 1 base for V and 5 bases for J; bases not matched to a gene: 4. The CDR3 is 14 residues long. The chain's CDR3 is CASSLGGSGETQYF. Written as DNA, the CDR3 is TGTGCCAGCAGCTTAGGAGGTAGCGGGGAGACCCAGTACTTC.

This chain joins TRBV5-1 and TRBJ1-2; no clear D gene. Trimming left V 0 bases short and J 6 bases short, with 9 bases between. The germline CDR1 and CDR2 sequences are SGHRS and YFSETQ. CDR3 length: 13 amino acids. The CDR3 here is CASSLDSIDGYTF. The DNA for the CDR3 is TGCGCCAGCAGCTTGGACTCTATCGATGGCTACACCTTC. Using reference TRBV5-1 and TRBJ1-2 for the parts outside the CDR3, the full variable domain is KAGVTQTPRYLIKTRGQQVTLSCSPISGHRSVSWYQQTPGQGLQFLFEYFSETQRNKGNFPGRFSGRQFSNSRSEMNVSTLELGDSALYLCASSLDSIDGYTFGSGTRLTVV.

This clone was observed a handful of times. The chain links TRBV7-3 to TRBJ2-1; D gene unclear. The germline V and J ends were trimmed by 6 bases and 0 bases, with 6 bases remaining between them. In germline, CDR1 is SGHTA, CDR2 FQGTGA. This CDR3 is 13 amino acids long. CDR3: CASSPRSYNEQFF. For the CDR3, the DNA is TGTGCCAGCAGTCCCCGCTCCTACAATGAGCAGTTCTTC.

The chain links TRBV9 to TRBJ2-7; 8 bases line up with TRBD2. Germline CDR1 SGDLS, CDR2 YYNGEE. This CDR3 region has 13 residues. CDR3 region: CVGPSGGESEQYF. The CDR3 DNA reads as TGTGTGGGGCCTTCCGGGGGGGAGTCCGAGCAGTACTTC.

The chain recombines TRBV6-5 with TRBJ2-7; TRBD2 aligns across 8 bases. The CDR3 consists of 15 residues. Germline CDR1 and CDR2: MNHEY and SVGAGI. V was clipped by 5 bases and J by 4 bases; unmatched bases: 10. The CDR3 loop is CASSLGTRGGYEQYF. CDR3 sequence (DNA): TGTGCCAGCAGTCTCGGGACTAGGGGTGGGTACGAGCAGTACTTC.

V and J are TRBV7-9 and TRBJ2-2; D gene ambiguous. The CDR3 has 13 amino acids. CDR1 and CDR2 (germline): SEHNR, FQNEAQ (reference sequence). Trimming stripped 5 bases from V and 5 bases from J, with 9 bases between. This CDR3 reads CASSAIGTGELFF. In nucleotides, the CDR3 is TGTGCCAGCAGCGCTATCGGGACCGGGGAGCTGTTTTTT. Together with reference TRBV7-9 and TRBJ2-2, the CDR3 gives the full variable domain: DTGVSQNPRHKITKRGQNVTFRCDPISEHNRLYWYRQTLGQGPEFLTYFQNEAQLEKSRLLSDRFSAERPKGSFSTLEIQRTEQGDSAMYLCASSAIGTGELFFGEGSRLTVL.

The chain links TRBV5-1 to TRBJ2-2; D may be TRBD1 (5 bases). Germline V gene lookup returns CDR1 SGHRS and CDR2 YFSETQ. This CDR3 has 12 residues. Trimming pared 6 bases from V and 5 bases from J, leaving 8 bases between. The CDR3: CASTRDTGELFF. Here the CDR3 DNA reads TGCGCCAGCACCAGGGATACCGGGGAGCTGTTTTTT.

This rearrangement joins TRBV7-2 to TRBJ2-2, with TRBD2 identical over 12 bases. This CDR3 is built from 19 residues. Per the germline V gene, CDR1 is SGHTA and CDR2 is FQGNSA. Trimming cost V 2 bases and J 4 bases; bases outside gene matches: 11. CDR3 DNA sequence: TGTGCCAGCAGCTTAAGTTCACTAGCGGGGGGAGTCGGCACCGGGGAGCTGTTTTTT. Translating it yields CASSLSSLAGGVGTGELFF.

CDR3 in DNA: TGTGCCATCAGTGAGCTTCAGCGTTCCGGGGAGCTGTTTTTT. Translation gives CAISELQRSGELFF. This chain connects TRBV10-3 to TRBJ2-2; D not certain. This CDR3 comprises 14 residues. Looked up from germline, CDR1 is ENHRY and CDR2 is SYGVKD. V lost 2 bases and J 6 bases, leaving 10 bases between the germline ends.

This clone was seen a few times. This chain uses TRBV7-9 with TRBJ1-4, with 7 bases that match TRBD1. Germline assignment: CDR1 SEHNR and CDR2 FQNEAQ (reference sequence). This CDR3 spans 16 amino acids. The V segment lost 1 base and the J segment 5 bases; nucleotides outside the gene matches: 7. CDR3 in amino acids: CASSLGVPGGNEKLFF. DNA of the CDR3: TGTGCCAGCAGCTTAGGAGTTCCAGGGGGGAATGAAAAACTGTTTTTT.

The rearrangement uses TRBV5-1 and TRBJ1-6, with unresolved D. CDR1 and CDR2 from the germline V gene are SGHRS and YFSETQ. Trimming pared 0 bases from V and 4 bases from J, leaving 11 bases between. The CDR3 consists of 16 residues. The CDR3 DNA sequence: TGCGCCAGCAGCTTGGGTCAGACTACTTATAATTCACCCCTCCACTTT. Translation: CASSLGQTTYNSPLHF.

The chain is built from TRBV15 and TRBJ2-5; 9 nucleotides line up with TRBD1. This CDR3 is built from 14 residues. Germline V CDR1 and CDR2: LNHNV, YYDKDF (reference sequence). V lost 5 bases, J lost 5 bases, and 6 bases stayed unmatched. CDR3: CATSPRTGVETQYF. CDR3 coding DNA: TGTGCCACCAGCCCCCGGACAGGGGTGGAGACCCAGTACTTC.

The genes are TRBV7-2 and TRBJ2-7, with D possibly TRBD1 on 5 matching bases. This CDR3 has 15 amino acids. V shed 1 base and J shed 1 base, with 11 bases lying between them. CDR1 is SGHTA and CDR2 is FQGNSA in the germline V gene. CDR3 protein: CASSLGSAGSYEQYF. CDR3 DNA sequence: TGTGCCAGCAGCTTAGGCTCGGCAGGGTCCTACGAGCAGTACTTC.

The chain links TRBV2 to TRBJ1-5, with D tentatively TRBD1 (5 bases). V was shortened by 4 bases and J by 4 bases, with 14 bases between the two germline ends. Germline V gene data show CDR1 as SNHLY and CDR2 as FYNNEI. This CDR3 has 15 amino acids. The CDR3 DNA sequence: TGTGCCAGCAGTGGTGGGCAGGGAAGGAATCAGCCCCAGCATTTT. Residues: CASSGGQGRNQPQHF.

This clone came up a few times. This chain connects TRBV10-3 to TRBJ1-2; D is unclear. This CDR3 contains 14 residues. CDR1 is ENHRY and CDR2 is SYGVKD in the germline V gene. Trimming stripped 7 bases from V and 0 bases from J, with 12 bases between. The CDR3 here is CAIKRDPANYGYTF. For the CDR3, the DNA is TGTGCCATCAAGCGGGATCCAGCTAACTATGGCTACACCTTC.

The CDR3 loop reads CASRKPFGVGLEDYGYTF. The CDR3 DNA sequence: TGTGCCAGTCGTAAACCATTCGGTGTGGGGCTTGAGGACTATGGCTACACCTTC. This sequence joins TRBV19 and TRBJ1-2; tentatively, D is TRBD1 (5 bases). Germline V lookup: CDR1 LNHDA, CDR2 SQIVND (reference sequence). V lost 8 bases to trimming and J lost 3 bases, with 28 bases between them. The CDR3 has 18 residues.

The chain carries TRBV4-2 and TRBJ2-3, with 11 bases that match TRBD2. Germline CDR1 LGHNA, CDR2 YNFKEQ. The J segment lost 8 bases and the V segment lost 0 bases, leaving 10 bases of the junction unmatched. The CDR3 has 17 amino acids. This CDR3 is CASSQDVASGGRATQYF. The CDR3 DNA reads TGTGCCAGCAGCCAAGATGTGGCTAGCGGGGGGAGAGCTACGCAGTATTTT.